This T cell receptor (beta chain) was found in a study of blood T cell repertoires in COVID-19. The overall study: T cells, B-cell-depleted T cells, or PBMCs provided the cDNA or gDNA that served as material.

CDR1 is DFQATT and CDR2 is SNEGSKA in the germline V gene (reference sequence). With 3 bases removed from V and 5 bases from J, the gap between germline ends came to 11 bases. The CDR3 runs 13 residues. This study enrolled people aged about 18 to 100 from 24 US geographic areas. Participants' reported clinical history set cohort assignment. Sequencing used immunoSEQ multiplex PCR; TCRdb keeps in-frame clones, though not all of them. The table includes some 260,000 clones, about nine tenths detected once. The rearrangement joins TRBV20-1 to TRBJ1-5; D is ambiguous. This clonotype was obtained from a man aged 35-49 years who had recovered from COVID-19. Sequenced: PBMCs or T cells enriched from blood (not recorded which). This CDR3 is CSASFLQHQPQHF. The DNA of the CDR3 is TGCAGTGCTAGTTTCTTACAGCATCAGCCCCAGCATTTT.